This record looks at one T cell receptor beta chain sequence and its context. Its antigen remains unknown. V lost 5 bases, J lost 2 bases, and 11 bases stayed unmatched. CDR1 is SGHTA and CDR2 is FQGNSA in the germline V gene. This CDR3 comprises 17 residues. The source of the sample is a study of T cell responses to AZD1222 COVID-19 vaccine. At the level of the study: Investigators merged groups given second doses at roughly 4 or roughly 12 weeks. Study conclusions and caveats: Just a handful of AZD1222 recipients tested seropositive at baseline.

Sequenced by immunoSEQ multiplex PCR; TCRdb stores in-frame clones only, minus some. The table includes around 100,000 clones, over 85% detected once. This sequence joins TRBV7-2 and TRBJ2-7, with 11 bases lining up with TRBD2. The receptor was isolated from an adult in good health. The starting material was peripheral blood, obtained on day 0 of AZD1222 vaccination. The CDR3 bases are TGTGCCAGCAGCCCTGGGACTAGCGGCCAGGTGACCTACGAGCAGTACTTC. Residues: CASSPGTSGQVTYEQYF.